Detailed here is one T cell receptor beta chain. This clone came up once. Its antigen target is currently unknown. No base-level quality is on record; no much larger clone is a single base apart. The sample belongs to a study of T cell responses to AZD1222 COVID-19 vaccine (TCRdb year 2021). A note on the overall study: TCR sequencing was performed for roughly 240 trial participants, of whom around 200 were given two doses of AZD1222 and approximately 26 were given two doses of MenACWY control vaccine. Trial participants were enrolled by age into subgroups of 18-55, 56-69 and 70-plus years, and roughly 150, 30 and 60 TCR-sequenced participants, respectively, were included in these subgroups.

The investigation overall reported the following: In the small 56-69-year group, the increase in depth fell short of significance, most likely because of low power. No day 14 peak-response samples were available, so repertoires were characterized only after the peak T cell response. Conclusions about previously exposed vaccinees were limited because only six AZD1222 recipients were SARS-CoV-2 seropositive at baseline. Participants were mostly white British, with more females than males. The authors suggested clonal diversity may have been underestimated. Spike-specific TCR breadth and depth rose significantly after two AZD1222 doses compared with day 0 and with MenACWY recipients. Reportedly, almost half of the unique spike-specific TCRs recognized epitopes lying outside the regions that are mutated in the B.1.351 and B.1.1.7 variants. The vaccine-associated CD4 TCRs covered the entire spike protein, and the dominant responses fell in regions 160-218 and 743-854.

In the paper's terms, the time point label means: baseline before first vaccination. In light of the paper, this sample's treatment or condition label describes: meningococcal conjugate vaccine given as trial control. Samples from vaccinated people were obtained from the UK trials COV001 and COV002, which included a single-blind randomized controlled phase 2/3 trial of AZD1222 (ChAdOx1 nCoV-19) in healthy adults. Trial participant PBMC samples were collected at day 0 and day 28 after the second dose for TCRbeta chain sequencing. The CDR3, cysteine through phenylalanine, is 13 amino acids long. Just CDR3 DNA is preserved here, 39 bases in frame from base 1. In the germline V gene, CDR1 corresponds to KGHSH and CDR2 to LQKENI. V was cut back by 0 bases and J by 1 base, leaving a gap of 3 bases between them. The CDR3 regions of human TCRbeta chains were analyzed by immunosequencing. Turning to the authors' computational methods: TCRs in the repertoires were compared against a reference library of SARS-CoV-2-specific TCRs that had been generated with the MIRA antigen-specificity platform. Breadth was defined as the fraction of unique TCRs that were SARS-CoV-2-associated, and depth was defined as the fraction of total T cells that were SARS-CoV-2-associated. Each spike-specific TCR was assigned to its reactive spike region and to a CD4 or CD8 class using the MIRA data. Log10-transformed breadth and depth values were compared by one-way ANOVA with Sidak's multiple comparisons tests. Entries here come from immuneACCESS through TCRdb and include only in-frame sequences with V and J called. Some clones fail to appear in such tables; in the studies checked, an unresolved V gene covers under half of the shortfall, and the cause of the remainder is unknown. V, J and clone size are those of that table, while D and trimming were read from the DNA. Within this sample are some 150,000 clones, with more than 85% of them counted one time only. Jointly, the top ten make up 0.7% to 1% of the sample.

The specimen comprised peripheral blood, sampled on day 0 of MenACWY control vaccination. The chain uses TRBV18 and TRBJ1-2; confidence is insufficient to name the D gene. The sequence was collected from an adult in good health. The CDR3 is CASSPPSNYGYTF. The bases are TGTGCCAGCTCACCACCAAGTAACTATGGCTACACCTTC. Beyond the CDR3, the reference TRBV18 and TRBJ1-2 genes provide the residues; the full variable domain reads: NAGVMQNPRHLVRRRGQEARLRCSPMKGHSHVYWYRQLPEEGLKFMVYLQKENIIDESGMPKERFSAEFPKEGPSILRIQQVVRGDSAAYFCASSPPSNYGYTFGSGTRLTVV.